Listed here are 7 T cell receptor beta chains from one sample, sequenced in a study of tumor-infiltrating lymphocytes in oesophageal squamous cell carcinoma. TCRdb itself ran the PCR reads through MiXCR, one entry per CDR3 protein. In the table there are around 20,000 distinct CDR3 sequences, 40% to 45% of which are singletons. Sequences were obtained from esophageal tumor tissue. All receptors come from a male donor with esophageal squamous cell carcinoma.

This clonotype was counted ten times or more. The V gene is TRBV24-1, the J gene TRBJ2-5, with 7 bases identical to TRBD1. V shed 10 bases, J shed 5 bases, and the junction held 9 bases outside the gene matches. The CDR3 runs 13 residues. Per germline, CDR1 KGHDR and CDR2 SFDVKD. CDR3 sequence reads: CATARGQMETQYF. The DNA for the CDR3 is TGTGCCACGGCAAGGGGGCAGATGGAGACCCAGTACTTC.

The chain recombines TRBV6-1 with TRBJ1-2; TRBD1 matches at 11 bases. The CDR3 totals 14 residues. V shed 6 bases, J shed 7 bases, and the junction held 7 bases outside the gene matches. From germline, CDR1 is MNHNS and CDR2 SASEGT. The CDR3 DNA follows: TGTGCCAGCAGGCCAAAGGGACAGGGGGTTGGCTACACCTTC. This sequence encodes CASRPKGQGVGYTF.

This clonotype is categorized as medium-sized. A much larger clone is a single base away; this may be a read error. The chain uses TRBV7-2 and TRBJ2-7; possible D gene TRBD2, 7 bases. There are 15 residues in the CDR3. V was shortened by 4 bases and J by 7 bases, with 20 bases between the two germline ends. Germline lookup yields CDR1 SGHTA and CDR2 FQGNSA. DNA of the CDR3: TGTGCCAGCAGCTCCTGGAAGGGGGGGTACAATGAGCAGTACTTC. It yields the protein CASSSWKGGYNEQYF.

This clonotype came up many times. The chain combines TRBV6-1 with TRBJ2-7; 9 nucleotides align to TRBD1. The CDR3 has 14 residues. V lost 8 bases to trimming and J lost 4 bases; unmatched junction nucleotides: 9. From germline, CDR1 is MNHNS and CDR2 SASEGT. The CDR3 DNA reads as TGTGCCAGCGGCGAACCGGGACAGGGATACGAGCAGTACTTC. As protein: CASGEPGQGYEQYF.

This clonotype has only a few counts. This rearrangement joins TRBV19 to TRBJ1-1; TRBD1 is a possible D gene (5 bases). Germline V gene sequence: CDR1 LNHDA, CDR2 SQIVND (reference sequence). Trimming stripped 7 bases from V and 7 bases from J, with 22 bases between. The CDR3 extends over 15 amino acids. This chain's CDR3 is CASISGGSDSVEAFF. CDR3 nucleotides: TGTGCCAGTATCTCGGGGGGTTCGGATTCGGTTGAAGCTTTCTTT.

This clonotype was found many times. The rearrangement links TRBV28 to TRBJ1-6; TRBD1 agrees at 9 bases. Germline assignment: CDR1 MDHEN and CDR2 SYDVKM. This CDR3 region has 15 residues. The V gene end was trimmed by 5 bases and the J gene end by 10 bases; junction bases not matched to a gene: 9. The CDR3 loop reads CASSIRTGVYSPLHF. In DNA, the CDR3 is TGTGCCAGCAGTATCCGGACAGGGGTATACTCACCCCTCCACTTT.

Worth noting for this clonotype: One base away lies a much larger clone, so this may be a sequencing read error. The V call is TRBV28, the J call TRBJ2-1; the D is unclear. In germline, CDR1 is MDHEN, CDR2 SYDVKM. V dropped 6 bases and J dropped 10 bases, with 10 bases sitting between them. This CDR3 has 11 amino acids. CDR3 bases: TGTGCCAGCAGCCTGTCCTACGAGCAGTTCTTC. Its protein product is CASSLSYEQFF.